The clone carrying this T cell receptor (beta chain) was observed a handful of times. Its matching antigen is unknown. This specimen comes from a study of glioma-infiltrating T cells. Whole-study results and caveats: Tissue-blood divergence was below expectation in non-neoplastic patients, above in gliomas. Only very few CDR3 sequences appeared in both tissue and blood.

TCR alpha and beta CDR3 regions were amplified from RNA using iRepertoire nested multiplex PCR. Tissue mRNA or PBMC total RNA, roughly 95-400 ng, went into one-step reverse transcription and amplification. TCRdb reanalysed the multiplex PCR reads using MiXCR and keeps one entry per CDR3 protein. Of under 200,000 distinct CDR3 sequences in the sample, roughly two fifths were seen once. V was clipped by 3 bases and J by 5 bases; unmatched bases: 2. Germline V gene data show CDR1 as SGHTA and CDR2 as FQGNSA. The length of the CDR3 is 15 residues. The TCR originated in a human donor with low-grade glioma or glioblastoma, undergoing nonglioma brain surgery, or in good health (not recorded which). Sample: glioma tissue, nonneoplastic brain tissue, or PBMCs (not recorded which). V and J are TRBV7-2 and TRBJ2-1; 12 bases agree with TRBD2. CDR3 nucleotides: TGTGCCAGCAGCTTTCTAGCGGGAGGGAACAATGAGCAGTTCTTC. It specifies CASSFLAGGNNEQFF. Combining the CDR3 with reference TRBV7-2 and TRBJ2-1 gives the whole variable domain GAGVSQSPSNKVTEKGKDVELRCDPISGHTALYWYRQSLGQGLEFLIYFQGNSAPDKSGLPSDRFSAERTGGSVSTLTIQRTQQEDSAVYLCASSFLAGGNNEQFFGPGTRLTVL.